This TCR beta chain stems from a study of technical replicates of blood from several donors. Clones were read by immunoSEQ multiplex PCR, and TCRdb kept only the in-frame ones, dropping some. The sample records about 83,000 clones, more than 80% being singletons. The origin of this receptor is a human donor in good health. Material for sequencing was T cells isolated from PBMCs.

The CDR3 spells CASSLTRLVQYF. Here the CDR3 DNA reads TGTGCCAGCAGTCTAACGCGCTTGGTGCAGTACTTC. This chain uses TRBV28 with TRBJ2-7; D call uncertain. The CDR3 is 12 amino acids. The ends were cut back, 5 bases at V and 9 bases at J, with 14 bases in the middle. The germline V gene encodes CDR1 MDHEN and CDR2 SYDVKM.